The sequence of this TCR beta chain was determined in a study of cytomegalovirus exposure and HLA in healthy donors. Study-level points and caveats: Among the CMV-associated chains, three were confirmed in vitro as specific for CMV antigens.

The V and J ends lost 0 bases and 6 bases, in that order; junction bases with no gene match: 12. The CDR3 is made up of 17 amino acids. Germline CDR1 SGHTA, CDR2 FQGNSA. About this clone itself: Its specificity is unknown.

PCR was performed using 60 Vbeta and 13 Jbeta primers. Repertoires were generated with immunoSEQ multiplex PCR, while TCRdb's copy carries only in-frame clones and drops some. The repertoire has approximately 150,000 clones, 68% of them found once; the top ten carry less than 1.5%. The source of this sequence is a man in his forties or fifties in good health and CMV-seronegative. The V call is TRBV7-2, the J call TRBJ1-2; 8 nucleotides line up with TRBD1. Sequencing was done on a sample of PBMCs. CDR3 sequence (DNA): TGTGCCAGCAGCTTAGCGGGGTCAGGGGGCGCTGGGGATGGCTACACCTTC. Amino acids: CASSLAGSGGAGDGYTF. The variable domain in full, completed from reference TRBV7-2 and TRBJ1-2, reads GAGVSQSPSNKVTEKGKDVELRCDPISGHTALYWYRQSLGQGLEFLIYFQGNSAPDKSGLPSDRFSAERTGGSVSTLTIQRTQQEDSAVYLCASSLAGSGGAGDGYTFGSGTRLTVV.